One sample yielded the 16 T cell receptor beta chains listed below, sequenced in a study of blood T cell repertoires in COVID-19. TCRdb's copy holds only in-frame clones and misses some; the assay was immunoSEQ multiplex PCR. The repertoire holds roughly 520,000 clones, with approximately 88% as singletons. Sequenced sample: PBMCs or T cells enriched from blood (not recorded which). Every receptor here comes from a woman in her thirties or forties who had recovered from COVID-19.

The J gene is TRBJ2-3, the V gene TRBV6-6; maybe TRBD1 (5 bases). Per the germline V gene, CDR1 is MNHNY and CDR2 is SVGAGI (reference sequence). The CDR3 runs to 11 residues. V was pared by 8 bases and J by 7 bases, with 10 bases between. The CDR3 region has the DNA TGTGCCAGCGGGGCTACTTATACGCAGTATTTT. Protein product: CASGATYTQYF.

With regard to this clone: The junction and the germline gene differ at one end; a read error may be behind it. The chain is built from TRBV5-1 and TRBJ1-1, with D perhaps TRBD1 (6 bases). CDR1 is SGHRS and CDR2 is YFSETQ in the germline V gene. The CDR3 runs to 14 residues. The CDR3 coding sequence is TGCGCCAGCAGCTTGACAGGGTTGAAGACTGAAGCTTTCTTT. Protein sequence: CASSLTGLKTEAFF.

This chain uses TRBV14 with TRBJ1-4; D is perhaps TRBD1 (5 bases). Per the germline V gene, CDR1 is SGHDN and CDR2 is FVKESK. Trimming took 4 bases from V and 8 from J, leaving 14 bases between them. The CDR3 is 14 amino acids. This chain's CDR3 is CASSPRAGREKLFF. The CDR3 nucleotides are TGTGCCAGCAGCCCCAGGGCGGGAAGGGAAAAACTGTTTTTT.

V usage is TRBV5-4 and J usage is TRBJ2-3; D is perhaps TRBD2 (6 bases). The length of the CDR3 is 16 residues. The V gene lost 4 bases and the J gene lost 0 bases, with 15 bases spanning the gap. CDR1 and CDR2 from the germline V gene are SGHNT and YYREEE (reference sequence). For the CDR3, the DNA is TGTGCCAGCAGCCTGGGGACTTTCCCAAGCACAGATACGCAGTATTTT. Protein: CASSLGTFPSTDTQYF.

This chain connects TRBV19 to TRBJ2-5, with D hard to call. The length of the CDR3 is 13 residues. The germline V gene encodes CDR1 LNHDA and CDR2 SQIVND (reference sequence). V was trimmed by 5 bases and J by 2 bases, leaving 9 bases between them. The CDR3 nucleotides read TGTGCCAGTAGTCGGGTCCGTCAAGAGACCCAGTACTTC. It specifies CASSRVRQETQYF.

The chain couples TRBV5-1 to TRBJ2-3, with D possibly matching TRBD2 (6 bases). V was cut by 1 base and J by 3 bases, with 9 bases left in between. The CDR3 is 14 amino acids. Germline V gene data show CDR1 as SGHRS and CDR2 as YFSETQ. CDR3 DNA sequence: TGCGCCAGCAGCTTGTACCTAGCGACAGATACGCAGTATTTT. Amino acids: CASSLYLATDTQYF.

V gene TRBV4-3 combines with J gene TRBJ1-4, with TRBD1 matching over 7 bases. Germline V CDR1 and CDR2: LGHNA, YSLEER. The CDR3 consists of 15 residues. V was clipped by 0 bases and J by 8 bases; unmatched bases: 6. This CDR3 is CASSQDYDRDEKLFF. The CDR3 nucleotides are TGCGCCAGCAGCCAAGATTACGACAGGGACGAAAAACTGTTTTTT.

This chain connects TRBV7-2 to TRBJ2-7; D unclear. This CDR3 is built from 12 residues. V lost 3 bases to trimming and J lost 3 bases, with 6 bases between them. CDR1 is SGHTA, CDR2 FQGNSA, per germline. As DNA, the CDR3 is TGTGCCAGCAGCTTCTCAGACTACGAGCAGTACTTC. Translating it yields CASSFSDYEQYF.

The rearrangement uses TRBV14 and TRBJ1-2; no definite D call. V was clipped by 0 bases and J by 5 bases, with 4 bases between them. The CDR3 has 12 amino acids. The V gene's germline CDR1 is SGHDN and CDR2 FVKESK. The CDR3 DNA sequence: TGTGCCAGCAGCCAAGAACATTATGGCTACACCTTC. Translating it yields CASSQEHYGYTF.

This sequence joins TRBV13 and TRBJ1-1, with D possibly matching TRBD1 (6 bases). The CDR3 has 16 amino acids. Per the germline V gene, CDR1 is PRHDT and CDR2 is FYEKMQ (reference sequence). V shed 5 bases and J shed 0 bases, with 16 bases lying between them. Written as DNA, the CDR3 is TGTGCCAGCAGCCACAGAAGACAGGTAATGAACACTGAAGCTTTCTTT. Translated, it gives CASSHRRQVMNTEAFF.

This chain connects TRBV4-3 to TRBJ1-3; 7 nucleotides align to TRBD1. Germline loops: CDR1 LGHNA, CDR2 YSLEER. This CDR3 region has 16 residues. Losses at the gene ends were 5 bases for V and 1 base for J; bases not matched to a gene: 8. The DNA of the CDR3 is TGCGCCAGCAGCTGGCGGGACAGCCCGTCTGGAAACACCATATATTTT. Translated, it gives CASSWRDSPSGNTIYF.

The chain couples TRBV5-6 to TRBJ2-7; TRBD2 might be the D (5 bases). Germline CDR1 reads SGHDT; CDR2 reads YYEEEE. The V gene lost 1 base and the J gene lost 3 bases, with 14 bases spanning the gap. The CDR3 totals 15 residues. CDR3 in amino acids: CASSLFSVTIYEQYF. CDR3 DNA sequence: TGTGCCAGCAGCTTGTTTAGCGTAACAATCTACGAGCAGTACTTC. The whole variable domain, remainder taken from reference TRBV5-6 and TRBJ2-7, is DAGVTQSPTHLIKTRGQQVTLRCSPKSGHDTVSWYQQALGQGPQFIFQYYEEEERQRGNFPDRFSGHQFPNYSSELNVNALLLGDSALYLCASSLFSVTIYEQYFGPGTRLTVT.

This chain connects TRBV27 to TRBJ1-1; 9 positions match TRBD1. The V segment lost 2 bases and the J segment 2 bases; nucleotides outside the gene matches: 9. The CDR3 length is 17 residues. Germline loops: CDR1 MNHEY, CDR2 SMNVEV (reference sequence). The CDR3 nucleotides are TGTGCCAGCAGTTTAGCGGGACAGGGAAAAGGAAACACTGAAGCTTTCTTT. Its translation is CASSLAGQGKGNTEAFF.

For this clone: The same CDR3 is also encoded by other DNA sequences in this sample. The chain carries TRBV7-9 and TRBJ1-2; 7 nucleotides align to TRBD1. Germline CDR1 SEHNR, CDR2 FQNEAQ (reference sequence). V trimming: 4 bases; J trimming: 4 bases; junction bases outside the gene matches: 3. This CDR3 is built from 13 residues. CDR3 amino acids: CASSSGQPYGYTF. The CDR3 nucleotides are TGTGCCAGCAGCTCGGGACAGCCCTATGGCTACACCTTC.

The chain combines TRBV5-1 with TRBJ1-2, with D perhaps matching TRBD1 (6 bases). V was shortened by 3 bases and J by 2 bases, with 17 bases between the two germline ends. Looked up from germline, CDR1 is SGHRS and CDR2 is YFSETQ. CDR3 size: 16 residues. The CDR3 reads CASSWTRDRRNYGYTF. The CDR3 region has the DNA TGCGCCAGCAGCTGGACCCGAGACAGGAGGAACTATGGCTACACCTTC.

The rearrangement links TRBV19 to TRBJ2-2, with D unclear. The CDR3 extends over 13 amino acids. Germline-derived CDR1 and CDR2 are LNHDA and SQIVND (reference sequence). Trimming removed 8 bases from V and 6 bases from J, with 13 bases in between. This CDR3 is CASSAGNPGELFF. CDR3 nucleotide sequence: TGTGCCAGTTCTGCCGGTAATCCCGGGGAGCTGTTTTTT.